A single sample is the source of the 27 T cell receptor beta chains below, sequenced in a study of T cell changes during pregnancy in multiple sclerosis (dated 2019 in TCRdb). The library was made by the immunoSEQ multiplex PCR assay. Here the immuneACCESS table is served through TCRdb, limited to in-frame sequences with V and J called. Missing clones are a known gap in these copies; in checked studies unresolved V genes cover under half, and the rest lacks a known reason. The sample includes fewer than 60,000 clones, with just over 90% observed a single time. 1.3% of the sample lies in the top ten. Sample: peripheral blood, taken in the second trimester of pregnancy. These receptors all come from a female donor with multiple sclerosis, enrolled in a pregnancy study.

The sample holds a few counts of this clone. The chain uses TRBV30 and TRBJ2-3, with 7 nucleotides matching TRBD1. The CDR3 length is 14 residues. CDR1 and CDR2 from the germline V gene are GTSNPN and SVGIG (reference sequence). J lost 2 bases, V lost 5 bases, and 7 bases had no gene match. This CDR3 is CAWATGISTDTQYF. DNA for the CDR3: TGTGCCTGGGCGACAGGGATTTCCACAGATACGCAGTATTTT. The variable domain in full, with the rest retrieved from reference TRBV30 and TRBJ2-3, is SQTIHQWPATLVQPVGSPLSLECTVEGTSNPNLYWYRQAAGRGLQLLFYSVGIGQISSEVPQNLSASRPQDRQFILSSKKLLLSDSGFYLCAWATGISTDTQYFGPGTRLTVL.

The CDR3 DNA follows: TGTGCCAGCTCACCACCGGGGGACAGGGGAGGAGAGACCCAGTACTTC. Amino acid sequence: CASSPPGDRGGETQYF. V and J are TRBV18 and TRBJ2-5; 10 bases match TRBD1. There are 16 residues in the CDR3. CDR1 KGHSH and CDR2 LQKENI come from the germline V gene. V gave up 0 bases and J gave up 4 bases; unmatched junction bases: 5.

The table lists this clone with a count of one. CDR3 region: CASSPTGATEAFF. The CDR3 nucleotides are TGTGCCAGCAGCCCGACAGGGGCCACTGAAGCTTTCTTT. The genes are TRBV7-9 and TRBJ1-1; TRBD1 aligns across 8 bases. After removal of 5 bases from V and 4 bases from J, the junction contained 3 bases not matched to a gene. The CDR3 runs to 13 residues. Per germline, CDR1 SEHNR and CDR2 FQNEAQ (reference sequence).

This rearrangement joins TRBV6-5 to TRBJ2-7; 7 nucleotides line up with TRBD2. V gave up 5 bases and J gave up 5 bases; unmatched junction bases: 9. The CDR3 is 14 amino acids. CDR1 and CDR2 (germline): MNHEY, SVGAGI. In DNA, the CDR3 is TGTGCCAGCAGTAGGGAGGGGCGCAGTCACGAGCAGTACTTC. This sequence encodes CASSREGRSHEQYF.

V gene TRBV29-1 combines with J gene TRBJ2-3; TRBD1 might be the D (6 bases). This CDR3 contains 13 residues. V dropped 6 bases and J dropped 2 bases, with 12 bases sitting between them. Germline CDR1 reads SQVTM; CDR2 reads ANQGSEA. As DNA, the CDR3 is TGCAGCGTACGGGACAAAAACACAGATACGCAGTATTTT. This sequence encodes CSVRDKNTDTQYF.

The CDR3 bases are TGCAGCGTGGGTACAGGGGGCTACGAGCAGTACTTC. Protein sequence: CSVGTGGYEQYF. The V call is TRBV29-1, the J call TRBJ2-7, with 8 bases fitting TRBD1. Per germline, CDR1 SQVTM and CDR2 ANQGSEA. V gave up 6 bases and J gave up 3 bases; unmatched junction bases: 4. This CDR3 spans 12 amino acids.

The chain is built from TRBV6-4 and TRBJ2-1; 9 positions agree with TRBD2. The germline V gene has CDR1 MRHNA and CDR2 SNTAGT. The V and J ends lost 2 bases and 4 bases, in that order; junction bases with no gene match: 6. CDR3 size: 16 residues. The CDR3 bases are TGTGCCAGCAGTGACGCGGGGGGGGCCCCTTACAATGAGCAGTTCTTC. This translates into CASSDAGGAPYNEQFF.

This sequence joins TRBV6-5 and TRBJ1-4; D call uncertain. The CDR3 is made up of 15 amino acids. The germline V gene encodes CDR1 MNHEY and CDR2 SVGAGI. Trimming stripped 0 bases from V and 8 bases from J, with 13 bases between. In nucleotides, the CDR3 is TGTGCCAGCAGTTACTCGAGGAGTTACGGGGAAAAACTGTTTTTT. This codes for CASSYSRSYGEKLFF.

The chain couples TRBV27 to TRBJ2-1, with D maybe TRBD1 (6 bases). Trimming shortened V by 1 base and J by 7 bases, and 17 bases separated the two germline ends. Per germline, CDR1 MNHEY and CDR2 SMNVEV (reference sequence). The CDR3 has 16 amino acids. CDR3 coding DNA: TGTGCCAGCAGTTTATTCGCAGGGGCACCTCGGAATGAGCAGTTCTTC. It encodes CASSLFAGAPRNEQFF.

In nucleotides, the CDR3 is TGCGCCAGCAGCTTAGAGGGGAGGGGGAACACTGAAGCTTTCTTT. Encoded protein: CASSLEGRGNTEAFF. The chain joins TRBV5-1 to TRBJ1-1; D possibly corresponds to TRBD1 (5 bases). Germline-derived CDR1 and CDR2 are SGHRS and YFSETQ. There are 15 residues in the CDR3. V lost 2 bases to trimming and J lost 1 base, with 12 bases between them.

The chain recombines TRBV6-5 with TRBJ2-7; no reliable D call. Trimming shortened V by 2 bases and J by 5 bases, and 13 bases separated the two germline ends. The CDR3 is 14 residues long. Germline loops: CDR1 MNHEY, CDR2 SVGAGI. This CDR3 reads CASSYTAFEDEQYF. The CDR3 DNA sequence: TGTGCCAGCAGTTACACGGCCTTTGAGGACGAGCAGTACTTC.

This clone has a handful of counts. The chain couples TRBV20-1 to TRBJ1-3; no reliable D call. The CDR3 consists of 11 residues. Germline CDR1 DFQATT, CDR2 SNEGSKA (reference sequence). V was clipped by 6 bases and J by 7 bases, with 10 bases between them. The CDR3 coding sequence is TGCAGTGCCAGACTGCGGAACACCATATATTTT. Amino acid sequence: CSARLRNTIYF.

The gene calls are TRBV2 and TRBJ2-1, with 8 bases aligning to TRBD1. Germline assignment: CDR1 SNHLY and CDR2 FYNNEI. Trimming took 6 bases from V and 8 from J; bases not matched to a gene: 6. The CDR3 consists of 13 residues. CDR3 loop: CASRGQVIDEQFF. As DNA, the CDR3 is TGTGCCAGCAGGGGACAGGTTATCGATGAGCAGTTCTTC.

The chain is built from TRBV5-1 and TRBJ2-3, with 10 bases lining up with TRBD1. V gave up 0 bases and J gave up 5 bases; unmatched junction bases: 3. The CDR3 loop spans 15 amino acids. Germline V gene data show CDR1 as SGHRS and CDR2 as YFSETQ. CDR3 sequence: CASSLAGQGIDTQYF. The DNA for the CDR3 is TGCGCCAGCAGCTTGGCGGGACAGGGGATAGATACGCAGTATTTT.

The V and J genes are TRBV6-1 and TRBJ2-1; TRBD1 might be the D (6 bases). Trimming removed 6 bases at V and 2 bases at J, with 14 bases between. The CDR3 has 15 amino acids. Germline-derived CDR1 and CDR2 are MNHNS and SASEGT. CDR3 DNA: TGTGCCAGCAGCTGGGGGCAGGCTACCTACAATGAGCAGTTCTTC. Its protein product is CASSWGQATYNEQFF.

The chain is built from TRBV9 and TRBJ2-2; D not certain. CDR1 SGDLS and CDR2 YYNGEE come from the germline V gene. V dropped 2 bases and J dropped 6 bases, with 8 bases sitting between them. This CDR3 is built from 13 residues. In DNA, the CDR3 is TGTGCCAGCAGCGTCTCCCCGGCCGGGGAGCTGTTTTTT. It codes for CASSVSPAGELFF.

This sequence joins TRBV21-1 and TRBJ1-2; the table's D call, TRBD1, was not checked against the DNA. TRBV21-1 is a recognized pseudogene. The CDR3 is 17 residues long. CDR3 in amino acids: CASSILGGKGKIYGYTF. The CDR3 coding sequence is TGTGCCAGCAGCATTTTAGGGGGCAAGGGGAAAATCTATGGCTACACCTTC.

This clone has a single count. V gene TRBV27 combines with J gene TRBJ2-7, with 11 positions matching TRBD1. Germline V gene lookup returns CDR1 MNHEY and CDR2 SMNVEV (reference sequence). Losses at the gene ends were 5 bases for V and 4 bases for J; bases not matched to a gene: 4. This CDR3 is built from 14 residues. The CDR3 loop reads CASSGQGARYEQYF. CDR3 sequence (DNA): TGTGCCAGCAGTGGACAGGGGGCAAGGTACGAGCAGTACTTC.

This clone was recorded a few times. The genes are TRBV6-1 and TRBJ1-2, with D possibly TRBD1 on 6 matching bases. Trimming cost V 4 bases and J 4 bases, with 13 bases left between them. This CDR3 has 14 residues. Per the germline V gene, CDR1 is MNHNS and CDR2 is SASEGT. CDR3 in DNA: TGTGCCAGCAGTGGGACAGCGCTTTTCTATGGCTACACCTTC. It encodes CASSGTALFYGYTF.

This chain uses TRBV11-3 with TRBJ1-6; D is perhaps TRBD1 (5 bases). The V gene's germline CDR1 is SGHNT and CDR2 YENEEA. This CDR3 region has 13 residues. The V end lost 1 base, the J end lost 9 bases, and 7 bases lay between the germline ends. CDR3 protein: CASSLGGGSPLHF. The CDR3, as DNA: TGTGCCAGCAGCTTAGGCGGGGGTTCACCCCTCCACTTT. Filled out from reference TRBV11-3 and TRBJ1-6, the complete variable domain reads EAGVVQSPRYKIIEKKQPVAFWCNPISGHNTLYWYLQNLGQGPELLIRYENEEAVDDSQLPKDRFSAERLKGVDSTLKIQPAELGDSAVYLCASSLGGGSPLHFGNGTRLTVT.

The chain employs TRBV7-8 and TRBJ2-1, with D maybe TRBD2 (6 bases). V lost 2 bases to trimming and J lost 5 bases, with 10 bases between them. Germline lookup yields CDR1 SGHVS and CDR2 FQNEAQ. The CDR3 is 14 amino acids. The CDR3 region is CASSLPGGHNEQFF. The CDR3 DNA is TGTGCCAGCAGCTTACCAGGAGGGCACAATGAGCAGTTCTTC.

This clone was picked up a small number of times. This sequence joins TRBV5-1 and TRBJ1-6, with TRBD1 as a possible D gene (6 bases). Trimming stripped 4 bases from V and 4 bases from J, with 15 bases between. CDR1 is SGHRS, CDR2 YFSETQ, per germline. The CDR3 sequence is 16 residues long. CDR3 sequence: CASSLAGTKYNSPLHF. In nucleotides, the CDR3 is TGCGCCAGCAGCCTGGCCGGGACAAAATATAATTCACCCCTCCACTTT.

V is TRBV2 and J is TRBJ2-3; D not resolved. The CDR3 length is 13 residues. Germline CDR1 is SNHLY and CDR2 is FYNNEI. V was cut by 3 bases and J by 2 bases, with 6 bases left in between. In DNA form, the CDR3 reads TGTGCCAGCAGTGACAGATACACAGATACGCAGTATTTT. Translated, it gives CASSDRYTDTQYF.

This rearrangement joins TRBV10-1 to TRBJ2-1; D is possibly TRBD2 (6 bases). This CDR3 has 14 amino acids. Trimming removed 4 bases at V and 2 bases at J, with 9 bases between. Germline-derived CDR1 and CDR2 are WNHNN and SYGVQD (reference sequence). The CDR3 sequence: CASSARGAYNEQFF. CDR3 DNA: TGCGCCAGCAGTGCGCGGGGAGCCTACAATGAGCAGTTCTTC.

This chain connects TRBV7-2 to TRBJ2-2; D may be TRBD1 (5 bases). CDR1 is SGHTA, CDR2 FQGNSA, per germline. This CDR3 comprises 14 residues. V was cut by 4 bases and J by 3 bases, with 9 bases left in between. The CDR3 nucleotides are TGTGCCAGCAGCTCGACAGAGTACACCGGGGAGCTGTTTTTT. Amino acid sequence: CASSSTEYTGELFF.

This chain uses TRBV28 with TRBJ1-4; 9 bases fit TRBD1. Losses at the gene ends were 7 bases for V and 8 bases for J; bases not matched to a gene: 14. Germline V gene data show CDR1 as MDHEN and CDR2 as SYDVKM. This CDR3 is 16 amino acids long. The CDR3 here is CASMRLLRQGGEKLFF. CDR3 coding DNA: TGTGCCAGCATGCGGTTGCTTAGACAGGGGGGCGAAAAACTGTTTTTT.

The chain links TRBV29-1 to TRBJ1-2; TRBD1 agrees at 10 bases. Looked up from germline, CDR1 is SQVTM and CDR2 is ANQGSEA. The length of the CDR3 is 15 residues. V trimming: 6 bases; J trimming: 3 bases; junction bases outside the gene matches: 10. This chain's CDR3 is CSVVQGQGWHYGYTF. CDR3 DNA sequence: TGCAGCGTAGTACAGGGACAGGGGTGGCACTATGGCTACACCTTC.